One and the same sample provided the 17 T cell receptor beta chains below, sequenced in a study of blood T cell repertoires in COVID-19 (dated by TCRdb to 2020 to 2021). The library was prepared using the immunoSEQ multiplex PCR assay. What TCRdb holds here is the immuneACCESS table cut down to in-frame rearrangements. Part of the clones is not present; checked against another copy, under half of the missing clones reflect an unresolved V gene, and the others are unexplained. The sample data list some 150,000 clones, and almost 90% of these were observed just once. The ten biggest clones cover roughly a tenth of the sample. Sequencing was done on a sample of peripheral blood. The receptors here all came from a man aged 45-65 years with active or convalescent COVID-19.

V and J are TRBV2 and TRBJ2-1; tentative D call: TRBD1 (6 bases). The CDR3 totals 11 residues. Per the germline V gene, CDR1 is SNHLY and CDR2 is FYNNEI. V lost 11 bases and J 5 bases, leaving 10 bases between the germline ends. As DNA, the CDR3 is TGTGCCGGACAGATCAACAATGAGCAGTTCTTC. Translation: CAGQINNEQFF.

This sequence joins TRBV7-8 and TRBJ1-3; 9 nucleotides line up with TRBD1. The length of the CDR3 is 19 residues. Unmatched junction bases numbered 15, after V lost 5 bases and J lost 1 base. The V gene's germline CDR1 is SGHVS and CDR2 FQNEAQ. The CDR3 nucleotides read TGTGCCAGCAGCCTAAACAGGGGGCCTTTTCTGAGGTCTGGAAACACCATATATTTT. It translates to CASSLNRGPFLRSGNTIYF.

V usage is TRBV7-2 and J usage is TRBJ2-7; the D is unclear. V was trimmed by 5 bases and J by 3 bases, leaving 17 bases between them. This CDR3 contains 15 residues. The germline V gene has CDR1 SGHTA and CDR2 FQGNSA. CDR3 sequence reads: CASSPHYSRHYEQYF. As DNA, the CDR3 is TGTGCCAGCAGCCCCCATTACAGCAGACACTACGAGCAGTACTTC.

This rearrangement joins TRBV3-1 (or the pseudogene TRBV3-2) to TRBJ2-2; a weak D match, TRBD1 (5 bases). V was cut by 0 bases and J by 1 base, with 9 bases left in between. The germline CDR1 and CDR2 sequences are LGHDT and YNNKEL (reference sequence). The CDR3 is 16 residues long. The CDR3 sequence: CASSQEGAGNTGELFF. Here the CDR3 DNA reads TGTGCCAGCAGCCAAGAAGGGGCAGGGAACACCGGGGAGCTGTTTTTT.

This sequence joins TRBV6-6 and TRBJ1-2; TRBD1 matches 10 bases. The CDR3 totals 16 residues. V lost 6 bases, J lost 0 bases, and 7 bases stayed unmatched. Germline assignment: CDR1 MNHNY and CDR2 SVGAGI (reference sequence). CDR3 protein: CASSRTGGRANYGYTF. CDR3 nucleotides: TGTGCCAGCAGCCGGACAGGGGGTCGAGCTAACTATGGCTACACCTTC.

The rearrangement links TRBV6-1 to TRBJ1-5; 7 nucleotides agree with TRBD1. Germline CDR1 reads MNHNS; CDR2 reads SASEGT. V dropped 2 bases and J dropped 3; count of bases not matched to a gene: 13. The CDR3 is 18 amino acids. This CDR3 is CASSERGLGTASNQPQHF. DNA for the CDR3: TGTGCCAGCAGTGAAAGGGGGCTGGGGACAGCCTCCAATCAGCCCCAGCATTTT.

J is TRBJ2-3 and V is TRBV5-1; 9 nucleotides align to TRBD2. With V trimmed by 3 bases and J by 4 bases, 3 bases remained unmatched. The CDR3 is 14 residues long. Germline V lookup: CDR1 SGHRS, CDR2 YFSETQ. The CDR3 here is CASSSGLAPDTQYF. Here the CDR3 DNA reads TGCGCCAGCAGCTCGGGACTAGCTCCAGATACGCAGTATTTT.

The chain recombines TRBV11-2 with TRBJ2-7; D is unclear. This CDR3 has 12 amino acids. Germline V gene sequence: CDR1 SGHAT, CDR2 FQNNGV. Deletions cut 0 bases from V and 3 bases from J, with 3 bases between. The CDR3 nucleotides read TGTGCCAGCAGCTTAGATTACTACGAGCAGTACTTC. Translation gives CASSLDYYEQYF.

Only one count was recorded for this clone. The genes are TRBV2 and TRBJ2-7, with 7 positions matching TRBD2. The V and J ends lost 6 bases and 0 bases, in that order; junction bases with no gene match: 5. Germline CDR1 and CDR2: SNHLY and FYNNEI. The CDR3 loop spans 14 amino acids. The CDR3 DNA follows: TGTGCCAGCAGAGGACTAGGGATCTCCTACGAGCAGTACTTC. Protein: CASRGLGISYEQYF. Using reference TRBV2 and TRBJ2-7 for the parts outside the CDR3, the full variable domain is EPEVTQTPSHQVTQMGQEVILRCVPISNHLYFYWYRQILGQKVEFLVSFYNNEISEKSEIFDDQFSVERPDGSNFTLKIRSTKLEDSAMYFCASRGLGISYEQYFGPGTRLTVT.

V gene TRBV20-1 combines with J gene TRBJ1-2; 7 positions agree with TRBD1. The CDR3 consists of 15 residues. Germline CDR1 reads DFQATT; CDR2 reads SNEGSKA (reference sequence). V gave up 3 bases and J gave up 6 bases; unmatched junction bases: 13. The CDR3 coding sequence is TGCAGTGCTAGTGCGAGACAGGGAATAACTAATGGCTACACCTTC. Translating it yields CSASARQGITNGYTF.

The chain recombines TRBV28 with TRBJ1-2, with 7 bases matching TRBD1. Germline lookup yields CDR1 MDHEN and CDR2 SYDVKM. With 11 bases clipped from V and 5 bases from J, the junction kept 8 bases outside the gene matches. This CDR3 spans 12 amino acids. The CDR3 sequence is CAGGPGGYGYTF. The CDR3 region has the DNA TGTGCCGGGGGGCCAGGGGGGTATGGCTACACCTTC.

This chain uses TRBV28 with TRBJ2-5, with 9 bases fitting TRBD1. The CDR3 sequence is 15 residues long. The V gene's germline CDR1 is MDHEN and CDR2 SYDVKM. V was clipped by 1 base and J by 4 bases; unmatched bases: 4. The CDR3 DNA reads as TGTGCCAGCAGTTTATACAGGGGGCTTAGAGAGACCCAGTACTTC. Residues: CASSLYRGLRETQYF.

This chain uses TRBV18 with TRBJ2-7; TRBD1 is a possible D gene (6 bases). CDR1 is KGHSH, CDR2 LQKENI, per germline. V lost 8 bases to trimming and J lost 5 bases, with 10 bases between them. This CDR3 is built from 11 residues. CDR3 residues: CASGDTDEQYF. DNA for the CDR3: TGTGCCAGCGGGGACACCGACGAGCAGTACTTC.

This clone was counted only a few times. The chain couples TRBV30 to TRBJ2-7; a weak D match, TRBD2 (5 bases). This CDR3 region has 13 residues. Germline CDR1 is GTSNPN and CDR2 is SVGIG (reference sequence). V shed 0 bases and J shed 2 bases, with 8 bases lying between them. This CDR3 reads CAWSVREPYEQYF. CDR3 in DNA: TGTGCCTGGAGTGTAAGGGAGCCCTACGAGCAGTACTTC. The full variable domain, completed using reference TRBV30 and TRBJ2-7, is SQTIHQWPATLVQPVGSPLSLECTVEGTSNPNLYWYRQAAGRGLQLLFYSVGIGQISSEVPQNLSASRPQDRQFILSSKKLLLSDSGFYLCAWSVREPYEQYFGPGTRLTVT.

This chain uses TRBV11-3 with TRBJ1-3, with a possible D match to TRBD1 (6 bases). In germline, CDR1 is SGHNT, CDR2 YENEEA. The CDR3 has 13 residues. Trimming pared 5 bases from V and 7 bases from J, leaving 12 bases between. The CDR3 loop is CASSPGVRNTIYF. In DNA, the CDR3 is TGTGCCAGCAGCCCAGGGGTAAGGAACACCATATATTTT. Variable domain in full (rest from reference TRBV11-3 and TRBJ1-3): EAGVVQSPRYKIIEKKQPVAFWCNPISGHNTLYWYLQNLGQGPELLIRYENEEAVDDSQLPKDRFSAERLKGVDSTLKIQPAELGDSAVYLCASSPGVRNTIYFGEGSWLTVV.

This clone was seen just once. The V call is TRBV9, the J call TRBJ2-5, with 7 positions matching TRBD2. Looked up from germline, CDR1 is SGDLS and CDR2 is YYNGEE. This CDR3 has 15 residues. The junction had 4 bases not matched to a gene; V was cut back by 0 bases and J by 2 bases. The CDR3 nucleotides are TGTGCCAGCAGCGTAGCTAGCGGAGGACAAGAGACCCAGTACTTC. It codes for CASSVASGGQETQYF.

The rearrangement links TRBV11-2 to TRBJ2-3; 11 positions agree with TRBD2. CDR1 is SGHAT and CDR2 is FQNNGV in the germline V gene. Trimming took 0 bases from V and 3 from J; bases not matched to a gene: 11. This CDR3 has 19 residues. The CDR3 sequence is CASSLDQRLAGRGTDTQYF. In nucleotides, the CDR3 is TGTGCCAGCAGCTTAGATCAGCGACTAGCGGGGAGGGGAACAGATACGCAGTATTTT.